This is a list of T cell receptor beta chains from one sample in a study of T cells expressing NK-cell markers. TCRdb re-called the 5' RACE reads and gives one entry per CDR3 protein, without DNA. The sample has about 160,000 distinct CDR3 sequences. Specimen: blood T cells: a sorted CD56 or NKG2C T cell subset, CD4+ or CD8+ T cells, or bulk PBMC T cells (not recorded which). Receptors were obtained from a woman aged 18 to 69 in good health. The CDR3 runs from the conserved cysteine through the conserved F or W.

j_call: TRBJ2-1
v_call: TRBV3-1
cdr3_aa: CASTSRRGAYNEQFF

j_call: TRBJ2-1
v_call: TRBV21-1
cdr3_aa: CASSKVRGALLDEQFF

j_call: TRBJ2-1
v_call: TRBV5-1
cdr3_aa: CASSLVAGLPYNEQFF

j_call: TRBJ2-1
v_call: TRBV3-1
cdr3_aa: CASSQDFSSYNEQFF

j_call: TRBJ2-3
v_call: TRBV29-1
cdr3_aa: CSVENPLAGGDTQYF

j_call: TRBJ1-4
v_call: TRBV6-1
cdr3_aa: CASGTPEKLFF

j_call: TRBJ1-2
v_call: TRBV27
cdr3_aa: CASSTAVNIPIYGYTF

j_call: TRBJ1-1
v_call: TRBV25-1
cdr3_aa: CASSEFLGQDGEAFF

j_call: TRBJ2-1
v_call: TRBV27
cdr3_aa: CASMGTSGRWYNEQFF

j_call: TRBJ2-3
v_call: TRBV20-1
cdr3_aa: CSASGLVDTQYF

j_call: TRBJ2-1
v_call: TRBV20-1
cdr3_aa: CSARAPSYNEQFF

j_call: TRBJ2-1
v_call: TRBV7-2
cdr3_aa: CASSSRGGRQYNEQFF

j_call: TRBJ2-5
v_call: TRBV12-3/TRBV12-4
cdr3_aa: CASSLGGAGGETQYF

j_call: TRBJ2-5
v_call: TRBV7-3
cdr3_aa: CASSLAPGLAAGRETQYF

j_call: TRBJ2-2
v_call: TRBV29-1
cdr3_aa: CSVEVTGSLTGELFF

j_call: TRBJ1-1
v_call: TRBV5-1
cdr3_aa: CASSLPGTGVEGAEAFF

j_call: TRBJ2-1
v_call: TRBV5-1
cdr3_aa: CASSFGSLAVSYNEQFF

j_call: TRBJ1-1
v_call: TRBV6-5
cdr3_aa: CASSYLRNTEAFF

j_call: TRBJ2-5
v_call: TRBV29-1
cdr3_aa: CSVDRDFQETQYF

j_call: TRBJ2-2
v_call: TRBV7-6
cdr3_aa: CASSLVGTSGDGTGELFF

j_call: TRBJ2-4
v_call: TRBV12-3/TRBV12-4
cdr3_aa: CASSLLPGGRGIQYF

j_call: TRBJ2-1
v_call: TRBV5-1
cdr3_aa: CASKAGGSYNEQFF

j_call: TRBJ2-7
v_call: TRBV2
cdr3_aa: CASSEYSDRKPYEQYF

j_call: TRBJ2-5
v_call: TRBV20-1
cdr3_aa: CSAKTSGGWTETQYF

j_call: TRBJ1-2
v_call: TRBV29-1
cdr3_aa: CTYTRGGPGYTF

j_call: TRBJ2-1
v_call: TRBV9
cdr3_aa: CASSLTPNGGAYNEQFF

j_call: TRBJ2-1
v_call: TRBV29-1
cdr3_aa: CSGSGSGHNEQFF

j_call: TRBJ2-7
v_call: TRBV18
cdr3_aa: CASSPGTSYEQYF

j_call: TRBJ1-6
v_call: TRBV2
cdr3_aa: CASSASGDGSPLHF

j_call: TRBJ2-2
v_call: TRBV5-1
cdr3_aa: CASSPTPASGRSGELFF

j_call: TRBJ2-4
v_call: TRBV20-1
cdr3_aa: CSATRLQGVRNIQYF

j_call: TRBJ1-2
v_call: TRBV6-5
cdr3_aa: CASSYEVNYGYTF

j_call: TRBJ2-1
v_call: TRBV20-1
cdr3_aa: CSARLADLYNEQFF

j_call: TRBJ2-3
v_call: TRBV9
cdr3_aa: CASSASSGGVREGHTDTQYF

j_call: TRBJ2-1
v_call: TRBV12-3/TRBV12-4
cdr3_aa: CASRNHPGGGGDEQFF

j_call: TRBJ2-3
v_call: TRBV24-1
cdr3_aa: CATSEASGRTDTQYF

j_call: TRBJ1-3
v_call: TRBV20-1
cdr3_aa: CSQGTGNTIYF

j_call: TRBJ2-7
v_call: TRBV25-1
cdr3_aa: CASSDRGYSYEQYF

j_call: TRBJ2-3
v_call: TRBV29-1
cdr3_aa: CSGSQGNTDTQYF

j_call: TRBJ1-5
v_call: TRBV5-5
cdr3_aa: CASGPTGNQPQHF

j_call: TRBJ2-2
v_call: TRBV27
cdr3_aa: CASSLGELPTGELFF

j_call: TRBJ2-1
v_call: TRBV20-1
cdr3_aa: CSAAGTSGRAGNEQFF

j_call: TRBJ1-1
v_call: TRBV2
cdr3_aa: CASLEIGQGLGTEAFF